Sequencing of this T cell receptor beta chain was carried out in a study of human T cells and chemical hapten exposure. Study conclusions and caveats: Donors were affected by alopecia, so their immune reaction might vary from that of healthy individuals.

The library tagged each cDNA molecule with unique molecular identifiers. One entry per CDR3 protein, called by TCRdb with MiXCR from the RACE reads. Among roughly 140,000 distinct CDR3 sequences, 10% to 15% were seen once, and the ten largest hold around 1.4%. This clonotype was counted ten times or more. The antigen remains unidentified. The time point here: patch test 2, 6 weeks after DPC sensitization. Treatment here: therapeutic diphenylcyclopropenone sensitization with weekly scalp DPC. Total RNA extraction was carried out from unfractionated whole blood. Per germline, CDR1 SQVTM and CDR2 ANQGSEA. The germline V and J ends were trimmed by 5 bases and 4 bases, with 17 bases remaining between them. This CDR3 comprises 14 residues.

The V and J genes are TRBV29-1 and TRBJ2-5, with a possible D match to TRBD2 (5 bases). The source was whole blood, collected in connection with sensitization to the hapten diphenylcyclopropenone (DPC). This receptor was taken from a woman in her forties or fifties with alopecia areata. Some clones in this sample may be carry-over from other donors' samples. The chain's CDR3 is CSVRSQVGVETQYF. The CDR3 DNA sequence: TGCAGCGTTCGGTCTCAGGTCGGGGTAGAGACCCAGTACTTC. The variable domain in full, completed from reference TRBV29-1 and TRBJ2-5, reads SAVISQKPSRDICQRGTSLTIQCQVDSQVTMMFWYRQQPGQSLTLIATANQGSEATYESGFVIDKFPISRPNLTFSTLTVSNMSPEDSSIYLCSVRSQVGVETQYFGPGTRLLVL.